Below, one T cell receptor (beta chain) is given with its context. One end of the junction varies from germline; a read error may be responsible. Germline values: CDR1 SGHRS, CDR2 YFSETQ. CDR3 length equals 13 residues. This sample stems from a study of blood T cell repertoires in COVID-19. As for the study in general: From T cells, B-cell-depleted T cells, or PBMCs came the material, which was cDNA or gDNA.

Enrolment of Seattle patients took place during active infection, and they were followed longitudinally. Generated by immunoSEQ multiplex PCR, the TCRdb table keeps only in-frame clones and is missing some. The table records some 73,000 clones, over 60% of them present only once. This chain uses TRBV5-1 with TRBJ1-1; D gene ambiguous. Sample: peripheral blood. The sequence derives from a man between 65 and 79 years old with COVID-19, enrolled during active disease. The CDR3 sequence: CASGLKLDTEAFF. The CDR3 region has the DNA TGCGCCAGCGGCTTGAAGCTGGACACTGAAGCTTTCTTT.